Below, 16 T cell receptor beta chains from the same sample are listed, as sequenced in a study of blood T cell repertoires in COVID-19. Profiling relied on immunoSEQ multiplex PCR, and the TCRdb table lists in-frame clones only, not all of them. The profile shows some 20,000 clones, 85% to 90% of them singletons. Sample: peripheral blood. These receptor sequences come from a man over 45 with active COVID-19.

This clone was detected only a few times. CDR3 bases: TGTGCCAGCAGCTCACCGGGACAGGGAGCCTACGAGCAGTACTTC. Translating gives CASSSPGQGAYEQYF. The chain employs TRBV11-1 and TRBJ2-7, with 9 bases lining up with TRBD1. V shed 4 bases, J shed 2 bases, and the junction held 6 bases outside the gene matches. Germline V CDR1 and CDR2: SGHAT, FQDESV (reference sequence). The length of the CDR3 is 15 residues.

This clone was seen only once. CDR3 sequence reads: CASSLAASGNQPQHF. The CDR3 DNA reads as TGTGCCAGCAGCTTAGCGGCGAGCGGCAATCAGCCCCAGCATTTT. V gene TRBV7-6 combines with J gene TRBJ1-5; D not certain. Trimming left V 0 bases short and J 2 bases short, with 8 bases between. This CDR3 is built from 15 residues. Looked up from germline, CDR1 is SGHVS and CDR2 is FNYEAQ.

CDR3 loop: CASSIDSSGGRMYF. As DNA, the CDR3 is TGTGCCAGTAGTATAGATTCTAGCGGGGGGCGGATGTATTTT. The chain carries TRBV19 and TRBJ2-3, with 11 bases lining up with TRBD2. V was clipped by 0 bases and J by 14 bases; unmatched bases: 7. The CDR3 sequence is 14 residues long. Germline V lookup: CDR1 LNHDA, CDR2 SQIVND (reference sequence).

This chain uses TRBV4-1 with TRBJ1-4; D is unclear. In germline, CDR1 is MGHRA, CDR2 YSYEKL. Trimming pared 3 bases from V and 4 bases from J, leaving 9 bases between. The CDR3 is 14 residues long. The CDR3 region is CASSHGLINEKLFF. The CDR3 DNA is TGCGCCAGCAGCCATGGGCTGATTAATGAAAAACTGTTTTTT.

This clone appeared once. The chain is built from TRBV6-5 and TRBJ1-6; D is perhaps TRBD1 (6 bases). The CDR3 runs 15 residues. Germline CDR1 reads MNHEY; CDR2 reads SVGAGI. Trimming removed 5 bases from V and 6 bases from J, with 14 bases in between. As DNA, the CDR3 is TGTGCCAGCAGTCTTGGGGGCAACGGTAATTCACCCCTCCACTTT. Its translation is CASSLGGNGNSPLHF.

The chain has TRBV7-7 and TRBJ2-5; D uncertain. The CDR3 runs 13 residues. V lost 7 bases to trimming and J lost 3 bases, with 12 bases between them. The V gene's germline CDR1 is SSHAT and CDR2 FNYEAQ (reference sequence). Here the CDR3 reads CASTTGLEETQYF. The DNA for the CDR3 is TGTGCCAGCACAACCGGGTTGGAAGAGACCCAGTACTTC. The entire variable domain, with the rest obtained from reference TRBV7-7 and TRBJ2-5, is as follows: GAGVSQSPRYKVTKRGQDVTLRCDPISSHATLYWYQQALGQGPEFLTYFNYEAQPDKSGLPSDRFSAERPEGSISTLTIQRTEQRDSAMYRCASTTGLEETQYFGPGTRLLVL.

The rearrangement links TRBV24-1 to TRBJ1-1; the match to TRBD1 covers 7 bases. Trimming removed 5 bases from V and 0 bases from J; junction bases left unmatched: 5. This CDR3 region has 15 residues. Germline loops: CDR1 KGHDR, CDR2 SFDVKD. As DNA, the CDR3 is TGTGCCACCAGTGTTCCGACAGGGATGAACACTGAAGCTTTCTTT. Its protein product is CATSVPTGMNTEAFF.

J is TRBJ1-2 and V is TRBV18; 8 bases are shared with TRBD1. Germline V lookup: CDR1 KGHSH, CDR2 LQKENI. Germline trimming cut 6 bases from V and 0 bases from J; bases unmatched to any gene: 6. This CDR3 comprises 15 residues. The CDR3 region is CASSEGQASNYGYTF. In DNA form, the CDR3 reads TGTGCCAGCTCGGAGGGACAGGCCTCTAACTATGGCTACACCTTC.

This chain uses TRBV7-9 with TRBJ1-4; TRBD1 matches at 7 bases. The CDR3 consists of 15 residues. CDR1 is SEHNR, CDR2 FQNEAQ, per germline (reference sequence). V was clipped by 5 bases and J by 5 bases; unmatched bases: 8. The CDR3 DNA reads as TGTGCCAGCAGCCCGTGGGACAGCCTGAATGAAAAACTGTTTTTT. It translates to CASSPWDSLNEKLFF.

The chain recombines TRBV6-5 with TRBJ2-7; possibly TRBD1 for D (5 bases). V gave up 5 bases and J gave up 5 bases, with 10 bases separating them. CDR1 MNHEY and CDR2 SVGAGI come from the germline V gene. There are 12 residues in the CDR3. CDR3 in amino acids: CASSLQGDEQYF. In nucleotides, the CDR3 is TGTGCCAGCAGTCTCCAAGGGGACGAGCAGTACTTC.

The V gene is TRBV10-2, the J gene TRBJ2-1, with TRBD2 matching over 8 bases. Per the germline V gene, CDR1 is WSHSY and CDR2 is SAAADI. The V segment lost 6 bases and the J segment 6 bases; nucleotides outside the gene matches: 7. This CDR3 has 14 residues. CDR3: CASSPTGGGNEQFF. CDR3 sequence (DNA): TGCGCCAGCAGCCCTACGGGAGGGGGCAATGAGCAGTTCTTC.

The J gene is TRBJ2-3, the V gene TRBV4-1, with 9 bases aligning to TRBD2. The germline V gene encodes CDR1 MGHRA and CDR2 YSYEKL. The CDR3 runs to 15 residues. Trimming cost V 0 bases and J 9 bases; bases outside gene matches: 7. The CDR3 nucleotides are TGCGCCAGCAGCCAAGATGGGGCTAGCGGGGACACGCAGTATTTT. Its translation is CASSQDGASGDTQYF.

The chain joins TRBV5-4 to TRBJ2-3; 9 positions match TRBD2. Germline V CDR1 and CDR2: SGHNT, YYREEE (reference sequence). The CDR3 length is 16 residues. V trimming: 4 bases; J trimming: 3 bases; junction bases outside the gene matches: 9. As DNA, the CDR3 is TGTGCCAGCAGCACGAGGACTAGCGAAGGGACAGATACGCAGTATTTT. As protein: CASSTRTSEGTDTQYF.

This chain links TRBV5-6 with TRBJ1-1; D unclear. The length of the CDR3 is 14 residues. Germline V gives CDR1 SGHDT, CDR2 YYEEEE. V was trimmed by 3 bases and J by 2 bases, leaving 11 bases between them. CDR3 nucleotide sequence: TGTGCCAGCAGCTCCAGCGGCCAAAACACTGAAGCTTTCTTT. Protein: CASSSSGQNTEAFF. The whole variable domain, filled in from reference TRBV5-6 and TRBJ1-1, reads DAGVTQSPTHLIKTRGQQVTLRCSPKSGHDTVSWYQQALGQGPQFIFQYYEEEERQRGNFPDRFSGHQFPNYSSELNVNALLLGDSALYLCASSSSGQNTEAFFGQGTRLTVV.

The genes are TRBV7-8 and TRBJ2-1; maybe TRBD1 (5 bases). CDR3 length: 16 amino acids. V lost 6 bases and J lost 2, with 17 bases in between. CDR1 and CDR2 (germline): SGHVS, FQNEAQ. CDR3 sequence reads: CASRITGFPTYNEQFF. The CDR3 coding sequence is TGTGCCAGCAGAATAACAGGATTCCCGACCTACAATGAGCAGTTCTTC. The whole variable domain, remainder taken from reference TRBV7-8 and TRBJ2-1, is GAGVSQSPRYKVAKRGQDVALRCDPISGHVSLFWYQQALGQGPEFLTYFQNEAQLDKSGLPSDRFFAERPEGSVSTLKIQRTQQEDSAVYLCASRITGFPTYNEQFFGPGTRLTVL.

This clone is labeled as medium-sized. CDR3 in DNA: TGTGCCAGCAGCTCCGGGACAGCAACTAATGAAAAACTGTTTTTT. It translates to CASSSGTATNEKLFF. The chain uses TRBV7-9 and TRBJ1-4; 7 positions agree with TRBD1. Germline V CDR1 and CDR2: SEHNR, FQNEAQ (reference sequence). Trimming at V came to 4 bases and at J to 0 bases, leaving 2 bases not matched to a gene. This CDR3 has 15 residues.